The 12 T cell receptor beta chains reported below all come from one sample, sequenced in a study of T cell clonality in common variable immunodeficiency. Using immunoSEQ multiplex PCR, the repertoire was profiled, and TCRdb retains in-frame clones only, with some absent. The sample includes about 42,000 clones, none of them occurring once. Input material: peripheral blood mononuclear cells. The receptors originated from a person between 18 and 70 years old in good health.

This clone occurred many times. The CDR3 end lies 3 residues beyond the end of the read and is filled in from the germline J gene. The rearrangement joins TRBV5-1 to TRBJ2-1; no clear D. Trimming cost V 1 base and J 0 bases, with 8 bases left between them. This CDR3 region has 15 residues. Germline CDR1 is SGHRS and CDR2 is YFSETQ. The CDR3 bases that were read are TGCGCCAGCAGCTTGAGCGCAAACTCCTACAATGAG. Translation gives CASSLSANSYNE. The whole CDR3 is CASSLSANSYNEQFF.

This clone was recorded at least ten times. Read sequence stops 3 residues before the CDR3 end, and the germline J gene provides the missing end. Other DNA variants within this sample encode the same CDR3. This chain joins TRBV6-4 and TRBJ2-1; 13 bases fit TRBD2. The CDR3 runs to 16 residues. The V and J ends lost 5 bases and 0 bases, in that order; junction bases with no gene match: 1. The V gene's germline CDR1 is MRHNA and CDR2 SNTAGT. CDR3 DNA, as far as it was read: TGTGCCAGCAGTCGGACTAGCGGGAGCTCCTACAATGAG. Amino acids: CASSRTSGSSYNE. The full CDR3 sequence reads CASSRTSGSSYNEQFF.

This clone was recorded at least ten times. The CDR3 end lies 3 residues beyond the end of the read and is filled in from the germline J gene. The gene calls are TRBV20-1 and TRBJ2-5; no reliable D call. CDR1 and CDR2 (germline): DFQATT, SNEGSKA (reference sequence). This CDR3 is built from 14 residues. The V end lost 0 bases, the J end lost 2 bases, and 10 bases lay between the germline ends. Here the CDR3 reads CSARDVVAQETQYF. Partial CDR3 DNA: TGCAGTGCTAGAGATGTTGTGGCTCAAGAGACC.

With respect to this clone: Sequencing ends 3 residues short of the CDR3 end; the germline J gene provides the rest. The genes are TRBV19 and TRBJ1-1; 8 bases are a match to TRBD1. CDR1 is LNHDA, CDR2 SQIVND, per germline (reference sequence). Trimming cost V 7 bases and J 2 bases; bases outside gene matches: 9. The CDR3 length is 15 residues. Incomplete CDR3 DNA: TGTGCCAGTACTCTCTTCGACAGGGGTAACACTGAA. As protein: CASTLFDRGNTE. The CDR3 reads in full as CASTLFDRGNTEAFF. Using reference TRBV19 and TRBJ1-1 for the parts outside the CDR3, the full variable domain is DGGITQSPKYLFRKEGQNVTLSCEQNLNHDAMYWYRQDPGQGLRLIYYSQIVNDFQKGDIAEGYSVSREKKESFPLTVTSAQKNPTAFYLCASTLFDRGNTEAFFGQGTRLTVV.

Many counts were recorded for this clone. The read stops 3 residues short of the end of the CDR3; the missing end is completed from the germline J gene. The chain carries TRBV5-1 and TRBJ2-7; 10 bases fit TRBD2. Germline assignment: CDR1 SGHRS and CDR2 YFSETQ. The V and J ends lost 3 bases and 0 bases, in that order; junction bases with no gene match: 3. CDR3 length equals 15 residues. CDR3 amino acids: CASSSGLAVSYEQYF. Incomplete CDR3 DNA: TGCGCCAGCAGCTCAGGACTAGCGGTCTCCTACGAG.

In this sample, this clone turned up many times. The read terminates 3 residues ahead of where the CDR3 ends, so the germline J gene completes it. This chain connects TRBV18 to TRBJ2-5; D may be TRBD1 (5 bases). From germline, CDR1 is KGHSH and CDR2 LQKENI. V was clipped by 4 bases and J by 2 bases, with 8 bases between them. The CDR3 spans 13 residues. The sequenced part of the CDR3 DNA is TGTGCCAGCTCACAGGACACGCAAGAGACC. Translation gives CASSQDTQET. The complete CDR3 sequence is CASSQDTQETQYF.

The CDR3 protein is CASSSSYSNQPQYF. The CDR3 bases that were read are TGTGCCAGCAGCTCCAGCTATAGCAATCAGCCG. The V call is TRBV7-9, the J call TRBJ2-3, with D unclear. The CDR3 end is not reached by the read, which stops 3 residues before it; the germline J gene fills it in. The CDR3 extends over 14 amino acids. Looked up from germline, CDR1 is SEHNR and CDR2 is FQNEAQ (reference sequence).

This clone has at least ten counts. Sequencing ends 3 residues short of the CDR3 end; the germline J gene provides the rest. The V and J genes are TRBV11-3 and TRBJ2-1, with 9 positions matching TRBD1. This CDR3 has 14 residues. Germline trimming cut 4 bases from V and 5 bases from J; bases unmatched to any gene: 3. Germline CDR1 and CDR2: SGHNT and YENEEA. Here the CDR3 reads CASSSRTGDNEQFF. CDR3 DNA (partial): TGTGCCAGCAGCTCACGGACAGGGGACAATGAG.

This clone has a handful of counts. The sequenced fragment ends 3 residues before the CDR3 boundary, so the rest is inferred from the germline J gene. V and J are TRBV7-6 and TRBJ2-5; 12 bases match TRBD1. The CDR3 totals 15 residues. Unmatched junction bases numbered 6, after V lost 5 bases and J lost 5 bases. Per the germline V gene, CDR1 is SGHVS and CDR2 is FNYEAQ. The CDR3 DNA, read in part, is TGTGCCAGCAGCCAGGGACAGGGGGCGCGTGAGACC. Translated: CASSQGQGARET. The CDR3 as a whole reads CASSQGQGARETQYF.

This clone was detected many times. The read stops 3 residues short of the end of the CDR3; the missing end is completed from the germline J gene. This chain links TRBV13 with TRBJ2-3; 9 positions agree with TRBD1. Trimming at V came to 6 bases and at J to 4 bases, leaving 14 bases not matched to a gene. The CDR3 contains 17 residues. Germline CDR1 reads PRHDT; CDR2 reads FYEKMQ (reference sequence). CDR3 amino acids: CASSHPPGQGVSDTQYF. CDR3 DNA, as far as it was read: TGTGCCAGCAGTCATCCACCGGGACAGGGAGTTTCAGATACG.

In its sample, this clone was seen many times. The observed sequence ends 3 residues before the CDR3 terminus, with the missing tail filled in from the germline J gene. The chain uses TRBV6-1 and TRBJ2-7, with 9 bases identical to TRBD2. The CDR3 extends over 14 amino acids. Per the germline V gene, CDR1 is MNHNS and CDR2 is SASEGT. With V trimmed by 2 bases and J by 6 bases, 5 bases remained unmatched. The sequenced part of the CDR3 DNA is TGTGCCAGCAGTGAACTAGCGGGATACGGCGAG. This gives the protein CASSELAGYGE. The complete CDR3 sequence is CASSELAGYGEQYF.

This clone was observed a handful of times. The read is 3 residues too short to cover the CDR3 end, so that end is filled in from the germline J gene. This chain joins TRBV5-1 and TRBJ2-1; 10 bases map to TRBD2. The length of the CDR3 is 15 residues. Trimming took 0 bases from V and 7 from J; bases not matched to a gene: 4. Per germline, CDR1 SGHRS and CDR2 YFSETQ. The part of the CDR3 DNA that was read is TGCGCCAGCAGCTTGGAACTAGCGGGAAGGAATGAG. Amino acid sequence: CASSLELAGRNE. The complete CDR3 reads CASSLELAGRNEQFF. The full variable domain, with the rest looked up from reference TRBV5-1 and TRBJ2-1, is KAGVTQTPRYLIKTRGQQVTLSCSPISGHRSVSWYQQTPGQGLQFLFEYFSETQRNKGNFPGRFSGRQFSNSRSEMNVSTLELGDSALYLCASSLELAGRNEQFFGPGTRLTVL.